This passage covers 18 T cell receptor beta chains from one sample sequenced in a study of T cell responses to AZD1222 COVID-19 vaccine. Produced via immunoSEQ multiplex PCR; TCRdb's table is partial and in-frame only. Here the sample spans 120,000 or so clones, 91% being singletons. The source material was peripheral blood, sampled on day 0 of AZD1222 vaccination. These receptors all stem from an adult in good health.

This clone was found once. The rearrangement uses TRBV5-1 and TRBJ1-1, with TRBD1 identical over 7 bases. Unmatched junction bases numbered 8, after V lost 0 bases and J lost 0 bases. The germline gives CDR1 SGHRS, CDR2 YFSETQ. The CDR3 loop spans 17 amino acids. The CDR3 here is CASSLVGRGAMNTEAFF. DNA for the CDR3: TGCGCCAGCAGCTTGGTCGGCAGGGGGGCGATGAACACTGAAGCTTTCTTT.

The chain carries TRBV19 and TRBJ2-2, with D unclear. The CDR3 runs 11 residues. Germline V gene lookup returns CDR1 LNHDA and CDR2 SQIVND (reference sequence). V was cut by 7 bases and J by 6 bases, with 6 bases left in between. CDR3 coding DNA: TGTGCCAGTAACTTTGCCGGGGAGCTGTTTTTT. Amino acid sequence: CASNFAGELFF.

The CDR3 sequence: CASSNPGQGYGYTF. Here the CDR3 DNA reads TGTGCCAGCAGCAACCCCGGACAGGGCTATGGCTACACCTTC. This chain links TRBV7-9 with TRBJ1-2, with 8 bases that match TRBD1. There are 14 residues in the CDR3. V shed 5 bases and J 4 bases; nucleotides not matched to a gene: 6. Per the germline V gene, CDR1 is SEHNR and CDR2 is FQNEAQ (reference sequence).

The rearrangement links TRBV5-6 to TRBJ2-7; D uncertain. Trimming took 7 bases from V and 0 from J, leaving 8 bases between them. The CDR3 spans 12 residues. Germline V gives CDR1 SGHDT, CDR2 YYEEEE. CDR3 sequence (DNA): TGTGCCAGCCGAAGGCTCTCCTACGAGCAGTACTTC. Its protein is CASRRLSYEQYF.

The J gene is TRBJ1-5, the V gene TRBV19; D call uncertain. Between the trimmed V and J ends, which lost 5 bases and 8 bases, there was a span of 13 bases. There are 13 residues in the CDR3. CDR1 and CDR2 from the germline V gene are LNHDA and SQIVND (reference sequence). The CDR3 sequence is CASSLSLIEPQHF. The CDR3 coding sequence is TGTGCCAGTAGTTTAAGTTTGATAGAGCCCCAGCATTTT. The variable domain in full, with the rest retrieved from reference TRBV19 and TRBJ1-5, is DGGITQSPKYLFRKEGQNVTLSCEQNLNHDAMYWYRQDPGQGLRLIYYSQIVNDFQKGDIAEGYSVSREKKESFPLTVTSAQKNPTAFYLCASSLSLIEPQHFGDGTRLSIL.

The V call is TRBV5-1, the J call TRBJ1-2; D gene uncertain. Per germline, CDR1 SGHRS and CDR2 YFSETQ. V shed 4 bases and J shed 4 bases, with 14 bases lying between them. The CDR3 is 14 residues long. The CDR3 nucleotides are TGCGCCAGCAGCCCGGAAGGTTCCGGCTATGGCTACACCTTC. It encodes CASSPEGSGYGYTF.

The V gene is TRBV18, the J gene TRBJ2-7; TRBD2 agrees at 9 bases. Germline V gene lookup returns CDR1 KGHSH and CDR2 LQKENI. Trimming at V came to 9 bases and at J to 0 bases, leaving 0 bases not matched to a gene. The CDR3 is 12 amino acids. DNA of the CDR3: TGTGCCAGTAGCGGGAGCTCCTACGAGCAGTACTTC. Its translation: CASSGSSYEQYF.

The V call is TRBV10-3, the J call TRBJ2-1; TRBD2 agrees at 8 bases. CDR1 and CDR2 (germline): ENHRY, SYGVKD. This CDR3 has 15 residues. J was trimmed by 7 bases and V by 0 bases; bases with no gene match: 5. The CDR3 reads CAISESGRASNEQFF. CDR3 nucleotide sequence: TGTGCCATCAGTGAGTCCGGGAGGGCCTCGAATGAGCAGTTCTTC.

The chain links TRBV10-3 to TRBJ2-3; D ambiguous. V was pared by 3 bases and J by 4 bases, with 8 bases between. This CDR3 is 13 amino acids long. Germline V CDR1 and CDR2: ENHRY, SYGVKD. The CDR3 bases are TGTGCCATCAGTGATACAAGTCCAGATACGCAGTATTTT. It specifies CAISDTSPDTQYF.

The V gene is TRBV25-1, the J gene TRBJ1-1, with D uncertain. V was cut by 6 bases and J by 2 bases, with 4 bases left in between. Germline V gene lookup returns CDR1 MGHDK and CDR2 SYGVNS. This CDR3 has 11 amino acids. The CDR3 is CASRDNTEAFF. The CDR3 DNA reads as TGTGCCAGCAGGGACAACACTGAAGCTTTCTTT. Filled out from reference TRBV25-1 and TRBJ1-1, the complete variable domain reads EADIYQTPRYLVIGTGKKITLECSQTMGHDKMYWYQQDPGMELHLIHYSYGVNSTEKGDLSSESTVSRIRTEHFPLTLESARPSHTSQYLCASRDNTEAFFGQGTRLTVV.

The chain couples TRBV6-5 to TRBJ2-7; 9 nucleotides match TRBD1. Germline CDR1 MNHEY, CDR2 SVGAGI. This CDR3 is built from 14 residues. V was pared by 8 bases and J by 3 bases, with 8 bases of the junction left unmatched. CDR3 amino acids: CASWPGQGRYEQYF. The CDR3 DNA reads as TGTGCCAGCTGGCCGGGACAGGGTCGCTACGAGCAGTACTTC.

The chain is built from TRBV9 and TRBJ1-5, with D hard to call. This CDR3 is built from 15 residues. V was pared by 4 bases and J by 4 bases, with 15 bases between. Germline lookup yields CDR1 SGDLS and CDR2 YYNGEE. Here the CDR3 reads CASSPSQGSNQPQHF. In DNA form, the CDR3 reads TGTGCCAGCAGCCCGAGCCAAGGGTCGAATCAGCCCCAGCATTTT.

CDR3 in amino acids: CASSPLRRTGGPEKLFF. Here the CDR3 DNA reads TGTGCCAGCAGTCCTCTTCGCAGGACAGGGGGTCCGGAAAAACTGTTTTTT. The chain joins TRBV28 to TRBJ1-4, with 10 bases fitting TRBD1. The V gene end was trimmed by 5 bases and the J gene end by 8 bases; junction bases not matched to a gene: 14. The CDR3 sequence is 17 residues long. Germline assignment: CDR1 MDHEN and CDR2 SYDVKM.

The chain has TRBV7-2 and TRBJ2-7; 10 bases line up with TRBD2. CDR1 SGHTA and CDR2 FQGNSA come from the germline V gene. V lost 9 bases to trimming and J lost 3 bases; unmatched junction nucleotides: 17. The CDR3 runs to 17 residues. Written as DNA, the CDR3 is TGTGCCAGTTCTCGATCTAGCGGGAGTGCTGCTCGCTACGAGCAGTACTTC. Encoded protein: CASSRSSGSAARYEQYF. Complete variable domain (other parts from reference TRBV7-2 and TRBJ2-7): GAGVSQSPSNKVTEKGKDVELRCDPISGHTALYWYRQSLGQGLEFLIYFQGNSAPDKSGLPSDRFSAERTGGSVSTLTIQRTQQEDSAVYLCASSRSSGSAARYEQYFGPGTRLTVT.

The J gene is TRBJ2-7, the V gene TRBV19, with a tentative D call TRBD1 (6 bases). Deletions cut 5 bases from V and 5 bases from J, with 19 bases between. The CDR3 spans 15 residues. Germline V CDR1 and CDR2: LNHDA, SQIVND (reference sequence). CDR3 nucleotides: TGTGCCAGTAGTTTTAGGGGGTCGGACCCGGACGAGCAGTACTTC. This codes for CASSFRGSDPDEQYF.

The chain is built from TRBV20-1 and TRBJ1-2; D is unresolved. The germline gives CDR1 DFQATT, CDR2 SNEGSKA (reference sequence). The CDR3 is 10 residues long. V was clipped by 6 bases and J by 3 bases, with 5 bases between them. Here the CDR3 reads CSAPDYGYTF. The CDR3 DNA follows: TGCAGTGCCCCGGACTATGGCTACACCTTC.

The J gene is TRBJ2-3, the V gene TRBV2; 9 bases agree with TRBD2. This CDR3 is built from 16 residues. Germline CDR1 is SNHLY and CDR2 is FYNNEI. V shed 3 bases and J 0 bases; nucleotides not matched to a gene: 4. CDR3 residues: CASSEGTSSSTDTQYF. CDR3 DNA: TGTGCCAGCAGTGAGGGGACTAGCAGCAGCACAGATACGCAGTATTTT. The full variable domain, its missing parts supplied by reference TRBV2 and TRBJ2-3, is EPEVTQTPSHQVTQMGQEVILRCVPISNHLYFYWYRQILGQKVEFLVSFYNNEISEKSEIFDDQFSVERPDGSNFTLKIRSTKLEDSAMYFCASSEGTSSSTDTQYFGPGTRLTVL.

V is TRBV5-1 and J is TRBJ2-2, with a weak D call TRBD1 (5 bases). The CDR3 is 15 amino acids. Germline CDR1 is SGHRS and CDR2 is YFSETQ. The V gene lost 2 bases and the J gene lost 2 bases, with 10 bases spanning the gap. CDR3 sequence (DNA): TGCGCCAGCAGCTTCCGGCAGGGAAACACCGGGGAGCTGTTTTTT. This encodes CASSFRQGNTGELFF.